The 4 T cell receptor beta chains in this list originate from one sample, sequenced in a study of T cells in Graves' hyperthyroidism and ophthalmopathy (dated by TCRdb to 2018 to 2020). Library preparation used multiplex PCR. Sequencer: Illumina HiSeq 2000. TCR beta CDR3 regions were amplified from RNA transcripts. The TCR CDR3 was subjected to a first round of RT-PCR using the HTBI primer set and the Qiagen OneStep RT-PCR kit. TCRdb reran the public reads through fastp at Q25 and MiXCR, keeping productive beta chains. Each record represents a unique CDR3 protein, reported with the most common genes and DNA among its rows. For this sample the table gives about 410,000 distinct CDR3 sequences, of which about 14% were detected only once. Roughly 21% of the sample rests with the top ten. The source material was blood. These receptors were obtained from a woman in her thirties with Graves' ophthalmopathy.

Turning to this clonotype: This may stem from a read error, because a much larger clone lies one nucleotide away. This chain connects TRBV15 to TRBJ2-2, with D perhaps TRBD1 (5 bases). The CDR3 covers 16 residues. The germline CDR1 and CDR2 sequences are LNHNV and YYDKDF (reference sequence). The CDR3 reads CAASRFGSGNIGELFF. CDR3 nucleotide sequence: TGTGCCGCCAGCAGGTTTGGTTCAGGGAACATCGGGGAGCTGTTTTTT.

The gene calls are TRBV12-3 or TRBV12-4 and TRBJ2-6; 7 bases are a match to TRBD2. The V and J ends lost 3 bases and 0 bases, in that order; junction bases with no gene match: 5. This CDR3 contains 17 residues. This CDR3 reads CASSFWRERSGANVLTF. For the CDR3, the DNA is TGTGCCAGCAGTTTCTGGCGGGAGCGCTCTGGGGCCAACGTCCTGACTTTC.

In this sample, this clonotype turned up many times. The rearrangement links TRBV24-1 to TRBJ2-6; D may correspond to TRBD1 or TRBD2 (5 bases each). Per germline, CDR1 KGHDR and CDR2 SFDVKD. This CDR3 contains 17 residues. Deletions cut 4 bases from V and 3 bases from J, with 15 bases between. The CDR3 bases are TGTGCCACCAGTGACGCCGGGACGGCCTATGGGGCCAACGTCCTGACTTTC. It translates to CATSDAGTAYGANVLTF.

This clonotype was detected ten times or more. The V and J genes are TRBV20-1 and TRBJ2-3; possible D gene TRBD1, 6 bases. This CDR3 has 14 residues. Germline values: CDR1 DFQATT, CDR2 SNEGSKA (reference sequence). V lost 6 bases to trimming and J lost 6 bases, with 19 bases between them. The CDR3 nucleotides read TGCAGTGCCTGGGATAACAGGGTATCGGATACGCAGTATTTT. It codes for CSAWDNRVSDTQYF.